This entry concerns a single TCR beta chain. The antigen is not known. The DNA is left out, because the CDR3 cannot be placed on it with certainty; the CDR3 is given as TCRdb lists it. CDR1 is MDHEN, CDR2 SYDVKM, per germline. The CDR3 adds up to 15 amino acids, both ends counted. The PCR contained 60 Vbeta and 13 Jbeta primers. Here immunoSEQ multiplex PCR was the method, and the copy in TCRdb shows in-frame clones only, minus some. This table has about 180,000 clones, 85% appearing once. This record belongs to a study of cytomegalovirus exposure and HLA in healthy donors. General study results and limits: Differences between HLA loci emerged in a later analysis of TCR association rates, with DRB1 most and HLA-C fewest. Cytomegalovirus association was assigned to about 150 TCR beta chains.

The specimen was PBMCs. This clonotype was obtained from a boy aged 2 to 10 in good health and CMV-seronegative. This chain uses TRBV28 with TRBJ2-5; TRBD2 was called by the table and not checked on the DNA. CDR3 residues: CASSSSLRPQETQYF.